This TCR beta chain derives from a study of T cell repertoires in cytomegalovirus infection. For the study at large: Public TCR beta signatures were indicative of both CMV infection and a matching HLA type.

Study-wide points: Clonotype analysis showed dominance of the ex vivo response by HLA-C-restricted CMV-specific TCR beta clonotypes. Carriers of CMV and the relevant HLA type were discriminated by public TCR beta frequency.

Between the trimmed V and J ends, which lost 5 bases and 3 bases, there was a span of 8 bases. This CDR3 is 12 amino acids long. TCRdb independently ran MiXCR on the reads; one entry per CDR3 protein. This table holds 150,000 to 200,000 distinct CDR3 sequences, about 15% found once. About this clonotype: The antigen is unknown.

The V and J genes are TRBV12-3 or TRBV12-4 and TRBJ2-7; possibly TRBD1 for D (6 bases). Specimen: PBMCs. The sequence was collected from a human donor in good health (CMV status not recorded). Some clones in this sample may be carry-over from other donors' samples. CDR3 amino acids: CASSRQVYEQYF. The CDR3, as DNA: TGTGCCAGCAGTCGACAGGTCTACGAGCAGTACTTC.